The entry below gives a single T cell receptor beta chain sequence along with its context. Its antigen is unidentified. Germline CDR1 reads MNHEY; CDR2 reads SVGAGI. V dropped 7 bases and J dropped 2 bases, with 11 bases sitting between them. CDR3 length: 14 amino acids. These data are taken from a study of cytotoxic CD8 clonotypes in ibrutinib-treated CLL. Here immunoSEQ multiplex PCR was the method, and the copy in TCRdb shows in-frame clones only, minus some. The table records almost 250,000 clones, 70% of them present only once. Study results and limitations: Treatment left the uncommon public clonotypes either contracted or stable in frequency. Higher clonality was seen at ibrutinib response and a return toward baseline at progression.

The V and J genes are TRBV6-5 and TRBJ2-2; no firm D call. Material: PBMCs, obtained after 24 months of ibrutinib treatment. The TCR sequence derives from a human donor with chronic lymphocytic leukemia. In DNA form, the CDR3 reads TGTGCCAGCACGAGACTTCCCAACACCGGGGAGCTGTTTTTT. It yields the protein CASTRLPNTGELFF.